Below, one TCR beta chain is given with its context. The antigen is unknown. Other DNA sequences in the sample encode the same CDR3. TCRdb keeps only in-frame clones here, not all; method: immunoSEQ multiplex PCR. The repertoire has 100,000 to 150,000 clones, roughly 90% of them found once; the top ten carry about 1.5%. Trimming took 3 bases from V and 2 from J, leaving 7 bases between them. Germline-derived CDR1 and CDR2 are MNHEY and SMNVEV (reference sequence). This CDR3 contains 13 residues. This record comes from a study of T cells in localized non-small cell lung cancer. Study conclusions and caveats: Because sequencing included only one region (of the tumor), heterogeneity remains possible.

This chain links TRBV27 with TRBJ2-5; D gene unclear. The sample here was peripheral blood, taken before any cancer treatment. The clonotype originates from a female donor older than 55 with stage I lung adenocarcinoma. CDR3 residues: CASSFTGQETQYF. The CDR3 nucleotides read TGTGCCAGCAGTTTTACCGGGCAAGAGACCCAGTACTTC.